This T cell receptor beta chain was profiled in a study of shared clonotypes between healthy human individuals. CDR1 is SGHRS, CDR2 YFSETQ, per germline. The CDR3 contains 15 residues. V shed 4 bases, J shed 3 bases, and the junction held 6 bases outside the gene matches. The protocol was immunoSEQ multiplex PCR, while the TCRdb copy is restricted to in-frame clones and leaves out a portion. The table lists 2 million to 2.5 million clones, under 95% of them singletons. Sequenced: naive CD4+ T cells from PBMCs. As for subset: CD45RA+ positively selected. This chain connects TRBV5-1 to TRBJ1-5; TRBD1 agrees at 8 bases. This TCR derives from a man between 18 and 35 years old in good health. Some clones in this sample may be carry-over from other donors' samples. The CDR3 region has the DNA TGCGCCAGCAGCACGGACAGGGAGGACAATCAGCCCCAGCATTTT. Amino acids: CASSTDREDNQPQHF.